These 3 T cell receptor beta chains came from one sample sequenced in a study of blood T cell repertoires in COVID-19. The data were produced by immunoSEQ multiplex PCR, yet TCRdb's version contains in-frame clones alone and is incomplete. In the table there are some 260,000 clones, nearly 90% of which are singletons. Sequencing was carried out using peripheral blood. The receptors were sampled from a young man with active or convalescent COVID-19.

The chain couples TRBV30 to TRBJ1-2; D not resolved. Germline V gene sequence: CDR1 GTSNPN, CDR2 SVGIG (reference sequence). CDR3 length equals 12 residues. Trimming took 1 base from V and 4 from J, leaving 7 bases between them. The CDR3 nucleotides are TGTGCCTGGAGTGGGGCGCCCTATGGCTACACCTTC. This codes for CAWSGAPYGYTF.

This CDR3 is CSRPTAEAFF. CDR3 DNA: TGCAGTCGCCCGACAGCTGAAGCTTTCTTT. The V call is TRBV20-1, the J call TRBJ1-1, with D possibly matching TRBD1 (5 bases). CDR1 and CDR2 from the germline V gene are DFQATT and SNEGSKA (reference sequence). Trimming removed 8 bases from V and 6 bases from J, with 10 bases in between. This CDR3 comprises 10 residues.

The CDR3 DNA reads as TGTGCCAGCAGCCGTGGACAGTCCTACGAGCAGTACTTC. It translates to CASSRGQSYEQYF. The chain recombines TRBV5-4 with TRBJ2-7, with TRBD1 as a possible D gene (6 bases). Germline V CDR1 and CDR2: SGHNT, YYREEE (reference sequence). The CDR3 loop spans 13 amino acids. Trimming took 4 bases from V and 1 from J, leaving 9 bases between them. Full variable domain (remainder filled in from reference TRBV5-4 and TRBJ2-7): ETGVTQSPTHLIKTRGQQVTLRCSSQSGHNTVSWYQQALGQGPQFIFQYYREEENGRGNFPPRFSGLQFPNYSSELNVNALELDDSALYLCASSRGQSYEQYFGPGTRLTVT.